One and the same sample provided the 27 T cell receptor beta chains below, sequenced in a study of T cells in Graves' hyperthyroidism and ophthalmopathy. Amplification of TCR beta CDR3 regions was performed using RNA transcripts as template. A first-round RT-PCR of the TCR CDR3 used the HTBI primer set. TCRdb re-derived calls from the multiplex PCR reads in MiXCR, one entry per CDR3 protein. The data hold 250,000 to 300,000 distinct CDR3 sequences, with approximately 15% observed a single time. Sample: blood. The receptors shown here come from a woman aged 55-70 years with Graves' ophthalmopathy.

This clonotype was seen just once. The chain combines TRBV7-2 with TRBJ2-7, with unresolved D. Germline V lookup: CDR1 SGHTA, CDR2 FQGNSA. The CDR3 consists of 14 residues. The germline V and J ends were trimmed by 5 bases and 1 base, with 12 bases remaining between them. The CDR3 spells CASSPWFGSYEQYF. CDR3 bases: TGTGCCAGCAGCCCGTGGTTTGGGTCCTACGAGCAGTACTTC.

The chain has TRBV5-1 and TRBJ1-4, with TRBD1 as a possible D gene (6 bases). Germline V CDR1 and CDR2: SGHRS, YFSETQ. The V end lost 5 bases, the J end lost 0 bases, and 20 bases lay between the germline ends. The CDR3 covers 18 residues. The DNA of the CDR3 is TGCGCCAGCAGGCAAAGCTGGGGGGCGGGAGCAACTAATGAAAAACTGTTTTTT. Translation: CASRQSWGAGATNEKLFF.

The table lists this clonotype with many counts. This chain links TRBV7-6 with TRBJ2-1, with 7 bases fitting TRBD2. CDR3 length equals 12 residues. The V gene's germline CDR1 is SGHVS and CDR2 FNYEAQ. With V trimmed by 5 bases and J by 7 bases, 2 bases remained unmatched. DNA of the CDR3: TGTGCCAGCAGCAGGACTAGGAATGAGCAGTTCTTC. Its protein product is CASSRTRNEQFF.

Of note for this clonotype: This could be a read error, since a much larger clone is one nucleotide away. The rearrangement uses TRBV29-1 and TRBJ1-2; no reliable D call. The germline gives CDR1 SQVTM, CDR2 ANQGSEA. CDR3 length: 13 residues. The V end was cut by 2 bases, the J end by 0 bases, with 7 bases between. The CDR3 DNA reads TGCAGCGTTGAACCGGGAGCTAACTATGGCTACACCTTC. Amino acids: CSVEPGANYGYTF. Full variable domain (remainder filled in from reference TRBV29-1 and TRBJ1-2): SAVISQKPSRDICQRGTSLTIQCQVDSQVTMMFWYRQQPGQSLTLIATANQGSEATYESGFVIDKFPISRPNLTFSTLTVSNMSPEDSSIYLCSVEPGANYGYTFGSGTRLTVV.

The chain carries TRBV6-1 and TRBJ1-1, with D maybe TRBD1 (6 bases). V was shortened by 5 bases and J by 8 bases, with 12 bases between the two germline ends. CDR1 MNHNS and CDR2 SASEGT come from the germline V gene. CDR3 length equals 12 residues. The DNA for the CDR3 is TGTGCCAGCAGTCGGTTGGGGGGCGAAGCTTTCTTT. Protein product: CASSRLGGEAFF.

This clonotype was found many times. The chain has TRBV5-1 and TRBJ1-1; tentative D call: TRBD1 (6 bases). V was clipped by 1 base and J by 0 bases, with 13 bases between them. This CDR3 region has 16 residues. Germline V gives CDR1 SGHRS, CDR2 YFSETQ. CDR3 coding DNA: TGCGCCAGCAGCTTGATCGGGGGCTACGTGAACACTGAAGCTTTCTTT. Translated: CASSLIGGYVNTEAFF.

The rearrangement joins TRBV12-3 or TRBV12-4 to TRBJ2-2; D is ambiguous. The germline V and J ends were trimmed by 2 bases and 8 bases, with 12 bases remaining between them. The CDR3 is 14 amino acids. The CDR3 coding sequence is TGTGCCAGCAGTTTATTTTCGCTCCGAGGGGAGCTGTTTTTT. It codes for CASSLFSLRGELFF.

The table lists this clonotype with a few counts. The chain links TRBV4-1 to TRBJ1-5; D remains unclear. Germline-derived CDR1 and CDR2 are MGHRA and YSYEKL. V lost 1 base and J lost 4, with 8 bases in between. The CDR3 contains 14 residues. Written as DNA, the CDR3 is TGCGCCAGCAGCCAAGTCGGGGTAAATCAGCCCCAGCATTTT. Amino acid sequence: CASSQVGVNQPQHF.

The chain employs TRBV28 and TRBJ1-1; D is undetermined. This CDR3 comprises 15 residues. Between the trimmed V and J ends, which lost 6 bases and 0 bases, there was a span of 14 bases. CDR1 is MDHEN, CDR2 SYDVKM, per germline. The CDR3, as DNA: TGTGCCAGCAGACCCCTGCGGATTCTGAACACTGAAGCTTTCTTT. Translated: CASRPLRILNTEAFF.

This clonotype appeared many times. CDR3: CASSPGTLNTEAFF. As DNA, the CDR3 is TGTGCCAGCTCGCCCGGGACGTTGAACACTGAAGCTTTCTTT. This chain connects TRBV18 to TRBJ1-1, with D possibly matching TRBD1 (5 bases). The CDR3 spans 14 residues. Germline V gene data show CDR1 as KGHSH and CDR2 as LQKENI. Trimming took 6 bases from V and 0 from J, leaving 11 bases between them.

This clonotype was seen ten or more times. This chain uses TRBV11-2 with TRBJ2-7; D is uncertain. Germline-derived CDR1 and CDR2 are SGHAT and FQNNGV. This CDR3 is 15 amino acids long. The V end was cut by 4 bases, the J end by 3 bases, with 16 bases between. Here the CDR3 reads CASSSLLRTDYEQYF. As DNA, the CDR3 is TGTGCCAGCAGCTCCCTCCTCAGGACGGACTACGAGCAGTACTTC. Complete variable domain (other parts from reference TRBV11-2 and TRBJ2-7): EAGVAQSPRYKIIEKRQSVAFWCNPISGHATLYWYQQILGQGPKLLIQFQNNGVVDDSQLPKDRFSAERLKGVDSTLKIQPAKLEDSAVYLCASSSLLRTDYEQYFGPGTRLTVT.

This clonotype has a handful of counts. The chain couples TRBV19 to TRBJ1-1; D may be TRBD1 (5 bases). V was pared by 5 bases and J by 0 bases, with 22 bases between. The CDR3 consists of 18 residues. From germline, CDR1 is LNHDA and CDR2 SQIVND (reference sequence). CDR3 in amino acids: CASSRTGTGRFMNTEAFF. The CDR3 coding sequence is TGTGCCAGTAGTCGAACCGGGACCGGGAGGTTCATGAACACTGAAGCTTTCTTT.

CDR3: CASSGTGTGITGELFF. The CDR3 DNA sequence: TGTGCCAGCAGCGGAACCGGGACAGGGATTACCGGGGAGCTGTTTTTT. The chain links TRBV9 to TRBJ2-2; 9 bases match TRBD1. Germline V gene sequence: CDR1 SGDLS, CDR2 YYNGEE. V shed 3 bases, J shed 5 bases, and the junction held 8 bases outside the gene matches. This CDR3 has 16 residues.

The V call is TRBV5-1, the J call TRBJ2-1; TRBD1 matches at 7 bases. The CDR3 is made up of 15 amino acids. Germline V lookup: CDR1 SGHRS, CDR2 YFSETQ. The trim removed 1 base at V and 4 bases at J, leaving 5 bases unmatched. Here the CDR3 reads CASSLQGQYYNEQFF. The CDR3 DNA reads TGCGCCAGCAGCTTGCAGGGACAGTATTACAATGAGCAGTTCTTC.

This clonotype was picked up many times. This chain links TRBV7-2 with TRBJ2-7, with D maybe TRBD2 (6 bases). Trimming removed 6 bases from V and 6 bases from J, with 18 bases in between. The CDR3 is 14 amino acids. The V gene's germline CDR1 is SGHTA and CDR2 FQGNSA. The CDR3 loop is CASRGKLGGGEQYF. CDR3 bases: TGTGCCAGCAGAGGGAAGTTGGGGGGTGGCGAGCAGTACTTC.

This clonotype has at least ten counts. This chain links TRBV6-1 with TRBJ1-4; no clear D. CDR3 length equals 16 residues. V lost 3 bases and J 0 bases, leaving 11 bases between the germline ends. Germline CDR1 is MNHNS and CDR2 is SASEGT. Written as DNA, the CDR3 is TGTGCCAGCAGTGAGTTCGCGGGTGCAACTAATGAAAAACTGTTTTTT. This translates into CASSEFAGATNEKLFF.

The sample holds many counts of this clonotype. This rearrangement joins TRBV12-5 to TRBJ1-1, with 11 bases aligning to TRBD1. Unmatched junction bases numbered 8, after V lost 2 bases and J lost 3 bases. This CDR3 contains 17 residues. Germline-derived CDR1 and CDR2 are LGHNT and FRNRAP. CDR3 loop: CASGLKGQGVGDTEAFF. The CDR3 region has the DNA TGTGCTAGTGGTTTGAAGGGACAGGGGGTAGGTGACACTGAAGCTTTCTTT. The variable domain in full, with the rest retrieved from reference TRBV12-5 and TRBJ1-1, is DARVTQTPRHKVTEMGQEVTMRCQPILGHNTVFWYRQTMMQGLELLAYFRNRAPLDDSGMPKDRFSAEMPDATLATLKIQPSEPRDSAVYFCASGLKGQGVGDTEAFFGQGTRLTVV.

This clonotype came up a few times. This sequence joins TRBV6-1 and TRBJ1-1; the D is unclear. Germline CDR1 and CDR2: MNHNS and SASEGT. The CDR3 covers 14 residues. V lost 7 bases and J 1 base, leaving 13 bases between the germline ends. The CDR3 protein is CASKGFEENTEAFF. Here the CDR3 DNA reads TGTGCCAGCAAGGGTTTCGAGGAGAACACTGAAGCTTTCTTT.

The chain recombines TRBV5-5 with TRBJ2-2; D is possibly TRBD1 (6 bases). This CDR3 contains 15 residues. Germline V lookup: CDR1 SGHKS, CDR2 YYEKEE (reference sequence). V was cut by 4 bases and J by 1 base, with 11 bases left in between. The CDR3 nucleotides read TGTGCCAGCAGCCTAGAGACAGGGAACACCGGGGAGCTGTTTTTT. Its protein is CASSLETGNTGELFF.

This clonotype has at least ten counts. The CDR3 reads CAISEGTSFNEQFF. DNA for the CDR3: TGTGCCATCAGTGAGGGGACGAGTTTCAATGAGCAGTTCTTC. The rearrangement uses TRBV10-3 and TRBJ2-1; possibly TRBD1 or TRBD2 for D (5 bases each). Germline V lookup: CDR1 ENHRY, CDR2 SYGVKD. Between the trimmed V and J ends, which lost 2 bases and 6 bases, there was a span of 11 bases. CDR3 length equals 14 residues.

The sample holds many counts of this clonotype. The gene calls are TRBV28 and TRBJ2-2; D remains ambiguous. The germline gives CDR1 MDHEN, CDR2 SYDVKM. The CDR3 has 17 amino acids. Between the trimmed V and J ends, which lost 3 bases and 0 bases, there was a span of 14 bases. The CDR3 DNA sequence: TGTGCCAGCAGTTTCGCCAGTCTTGGTTCGAACACCGGGGAGCTGTTTTTT. Translation: CASSFASLGSNTGELFF.

This clonotype appeared many times. The rearrangement uses TRBV9 and TRBJ1-2, with 8 bases fitting TRBD1. The germline gives CDR1 SGDLS, CDR2 YYNGEE. Trimming removed 0 bases from V and 4 bases from J; junction bases left unmatched: 8. The CDR3 runs to 16 residues. CDR3 sequence reads: CASSVGAGGTGYGYTF. The CDR3 DNA follows: TGTGCCAGCAGCGTAGGGGCAGGCGGGACAGGCTATGGCTACACCTTC.

The chain links TRBV19 to TRBJ2-3; D gene ambiguous. This CDR3 is 14 amino acids long. The V gene lost 5 bases and the J gene lost 0 bases, with 9 bases spanning the gap. Germline values: CDR1 LNHDA, CDR2 SQIVND (reference sequence). The CDR3 loop is CASSRTDSTDTQYF. The CDR3 DNA follows: TGTGCCAGTAGTCGCACAGATAGCACAGATACGCAGTATTTT.

This clonotype was picked up many times. The rearrangement joins TRBV18 to TRBJ2-1; D gene ambiguous. The CDR3 length is 11 residues. Germline lookup yields CDR1 KGHSH and CDR2 LQKENI. Trimming left V 4 bases short and J 6 bases short, with 4 bases between. CDR3 in amino acids: CASSQGNEQFF. CDR3 DNA: TGTGCCAGCTCACAGGGCAATGAGCAGTTCTTC.

This chain joins TRBV28 and TRBJ1-1, with a weak D call TRBD1 (6 bases). Germline CDR1 and CDR2: MDHEN and SYDVKM. V lost 5 bases, J lost 4 bases, and 17 bases lay in between. This CDR3 contains 15 residues. The CDR3 sequence: CASSPRHPRGTEAFF. CDR3 bases: TGTGCCAGCAGTCCTCGACACCCCAGGGGCACTGAAGCTTTCTTT. The whole variable domain, filled in from reference TRBV28 and TRBJ1-1, reads DVKVTQSSRYLVKRTGEKVFLECVQDMDHENMFWYRQDPGLGLRLIYFSYDVKMKEKGDIPEGYSVSREKKERFSLILESASTNQTSMYLCASSPRHPRGTEAFFGQGTRLTVV.

In its sample, this clonotype was seen many times. The chain has TRBV29-1 and TRBJ1-1; D is possibly TRBD1 (5 bases). Germline V gene lookup returns CDR1 SQVTM and CDR2 ANQGSEA. With 6 bases removed from V and 6 bases from J, the gap between germline ends came to 17 bases. The CDR3 is 13 amino acids. CDR3 in amino acids: CSVRVQGWAEAFF. DNA for the CDR3: TGCAGCGTGAGGGTCCAGGGTTGGGCTGAAGCTTTCTTT.

This clonotype was recorded many times. The CDR3 sequence is CASSPVSQYQETQYF. Written as DNA, the CDR3 is TGTGCCAGCTCACCAGTCTCACAGTACCAAGAGACCCAGTACTTC. The genes are TRBV18 and TRBJ2-5; D remains ambiguous. This CDR3 has 15 amino acids. The V gene lost 2 bases and the J gene lost 0 bases, with 10 bases spanning the gap. The germline CDR1 and CDR2 sequences are KGHSH and LQKENI.